The clone carrying this TCR beta chain was recorded only once. Random hexamers were used to reverse transcribe the RNA input (about 0.45 to 1 ug). Amplification of the TCR beta CDR3 was carried out by immunoSEQ multiplex PCR, which spanned a total of 54 Vbeta and 13 Jbeta segments. Each CDR3 protein is one row after TCRdb ran MiXCR on the immunoSEQ multiplex PCR reads. This table has 250,000 or so distinct CDR3 sequences, just under 95% appearing once. This specimen comes from a study of CD8 T cells in Susac syndrome. Per the germline V gene, CDR1 is LNHDA and CDR2 is SQIVND (reference sequence). Trimming pared 5 bases from V and 1 base from J, leaving 12 bases between. The CDR3 runs to 16 residues. The CD8+ and CD4+ T cells were isolated magnetically using a negative isolation approach, whereas the TEMRA cells were enriched by FACS.

V gene TRBV19 combines with J gene TRBJ2-6; tentative D call: TRBD1 (5 bases). The sequence came from a human donor with multiple sclerosis. Sequenced sample: CD4+ T cells from PBMCs. CDR3 sequence reads: CASSYRGDSGANVLTF. As DNA, the CDR3 is TGTGCCAGTAGTTATAGGGGCGATTCTGGGGCCAACGTCCTGACTTTC. The full variable domain, completed using reference TRBV19 and TRBJ2-6, is DGGITQSPKYLFRKEGQNVTLSCEQNLNHDAMYWYRQDPGQGLRLIYYSQIVNDFQKGDIAEGYSVSREKKESFPLTVTSAQKNPTAFYLCASSYRGDSGANVLTFGAGSRLTVL.